This T cell receptor beta chain was sequenced in a study of blood T cell repertoires in COVID-19. Exposed volunteers were people who met a COVID-19 case within 2 weeks before study entry. Clones were read by immunoSEQ multiplex PCR, and TCRdb kept only the in-frame ones, dropping some. Of some 240,000 clones detected, approximately 88% appear once; the ten largest clones hold around 3.2%. Trimming shortened V by 0 bases and J by 7 bases, and 6 bases separated the two germline ends. The CDR3 runs to 12 residues. Germline V gene lookup returns CDR1 LGHDT and CDR2 YNNKEL (reference sequence). The sample consisted of PBMCs or T cells enriched from blood (not recorded which). The rearrangement uses TRBV3-1 (or the pseudogene TRBV3-2) and TRBJ1-2; D not certain. The origin of this receptor is a woman between 40 and 50 years old who had been exposed to COVID-19. CDR3 sequence: CASSQDLCGYTF. The CDR3 region has the DNA TGTGCCAGCAGCCAAGATCTTTGTGGCTACACCTTC.